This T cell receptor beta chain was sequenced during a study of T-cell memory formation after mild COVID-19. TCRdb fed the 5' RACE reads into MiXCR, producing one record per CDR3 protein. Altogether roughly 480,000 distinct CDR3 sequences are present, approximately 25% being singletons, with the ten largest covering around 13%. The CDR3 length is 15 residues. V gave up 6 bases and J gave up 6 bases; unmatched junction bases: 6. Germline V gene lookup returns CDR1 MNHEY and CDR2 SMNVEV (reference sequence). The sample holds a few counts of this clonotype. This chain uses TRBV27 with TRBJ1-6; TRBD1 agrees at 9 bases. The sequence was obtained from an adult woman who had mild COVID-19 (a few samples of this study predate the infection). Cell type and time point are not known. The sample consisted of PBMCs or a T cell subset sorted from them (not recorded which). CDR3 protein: CASRRDRDSNSPLHF. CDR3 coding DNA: TGTGCCAGCAGACGGGACAGGGATAGTAATTCACCCCTCCACTTT.